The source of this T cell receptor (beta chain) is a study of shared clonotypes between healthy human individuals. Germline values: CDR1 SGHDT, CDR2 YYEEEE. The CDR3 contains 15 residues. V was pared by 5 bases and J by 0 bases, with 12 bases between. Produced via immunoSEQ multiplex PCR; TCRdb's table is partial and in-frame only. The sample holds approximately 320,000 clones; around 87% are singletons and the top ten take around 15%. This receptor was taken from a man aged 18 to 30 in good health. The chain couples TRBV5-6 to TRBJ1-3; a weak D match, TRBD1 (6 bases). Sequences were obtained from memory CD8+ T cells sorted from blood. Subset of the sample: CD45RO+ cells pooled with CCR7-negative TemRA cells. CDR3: CASSRGYGSGNTIYF. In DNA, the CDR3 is TGTGCCAGCAGTAGGGGGTATGGCTCTGGAAACACCATATATTTT.